This passage covers 32 T cell receptor beta chains from one sample sequenced in a study of post-analysis software for immune sequencing data. Findings and caveats of the study: In patients, about five TRBV segments were more frequent than in controls, with TRBV5-6, TRBV5-1 and TRBV20-1 among them.

The antigens for these receptors are not known. Prepared TCR beta cDNA libraries contained unique molecular identifiers. TCRdb passed the PCR reads through MiXCR, listing each CDR3 protein once. The sample records 170,000 or so distinct CDR3 sequences, about 30% being singletons. Sequencing used blood. The receptors stem from a girl aged 10-17 years with multiple sclerosis.

A few counts support this clonotype. This may stem from a read error, because a much larger clone lies one nucleotide away. The chain carries TRBV20-1 and TRBJ2-4; D remains ambiguous. The germline gives CDR1 DFQATT, CDR2 SNEGSKA (reference sequence). V was trimmed by 5 bases and J by 9 bases, leaving 17 bases between them. CDR3 length equals 13 residues. DNA for the CDR3: TGCAGTGCTCGTAAGGGCAGCAGTGGCATTCAGTACTTC. Translating gives CSARKGSSGIQYF.

Points on this clonotype: A much larger clonotype is one base distant, so this may be a read error. J is TRBJ2-7 and V is TRBV5-1, with TRBD1 identical over 9 bases. The CDR3 consists of 15 residues. CDR1 and CDR2 (germline): SGHRS, YFSETQ. J was trimmed by 5 bases and V by 0 bases; bases with no gene match: 6. The chain's CDR3 is CASSLASRTGDEQYF. The CDR3 DNA is TGCGCCAGCAGCTTGGCTTCGCGGACAGGGGACGAGCAGTACTTC.

This clonotype was seen repeatedly, ten times or more. J is TRBJ2-1 and V is TRBV20-1, with 11 bases matching TRBD2. Unmatched junction bases numbered 8, after V lost 4 bases and J lost 9 bases. Germline V gene sequence: CDR1 DFQATT, CDR2 SNEGSKA (reference sequence). The CDR3 spans 14 residues. This CDR3 reads CSATIAGGPGEQFF. In DNA form, the CDR3 reads TGCAGTGCTACAATAGCGGGAGGGCCGGGTGAGCAGTTCTTC.

This clonotype has more than one count but fewer than ten. J is TRBJ2-1 and V is TRBV20-1; D uncertain. The V end lost 5 bases, the J end lost 5 bases, and 13 bases lay between the germline ends. The CDR3 totals 13 residues. Germline V gene lookup returns CDR1 DFQATT and CDR2 SNEGSKA (reference sequence). The CDR3 region has the DNA TGCAGTGCTCGCACACTCATAAACAATGAGCAGTTCTTC. Amino acids: CSARTLINNEQFF.

This clonotype was counted many times. The CDR3 bases are TGTGCCAGCAGTCGACTAGGGGAGGGAGGCTACACCTTC. Protein: CASSRLGEGGYTF. The chain couples TRBV12-3 or TRBV12-4 to TRBJ1-2, with D possibly matching TRBD1 (5 bases). This CDR3 contains 13 residues. V was trimmed by 5 bases and J by 8 bases, leaving 15 bases between them.

The table lists this clonotype with many counts. The V and J genes are TRBV20-1 and TRBJ2-5; 10 bases match TRBD1. The CDR3 sequence is 14 residues long. The V segment lost 2 bases and the J segment 1 base; nucleotides outside the gene matches: 1. Germline assignment: CDR1 DFQATT and CDR2 SNEGSKA (reference sequence). CDR3 sequence (DNA): TGCAGTGCTAGAAGGGACAGGGGCCAAGAGACCCAGTACTTC. The encoded protein is CSARRDRGQETQYF.

V usage is TRBV27 and J usage is TRBJ1-1; 9 bases are shared with TRBD1. Trimming took 6 bases from V and 6 from J; bases not matched to a gene: 8. The CDR3 runs to 14 residues. The V gene's germline CDR1 is MNHEY and CDR2 SMNVEV (reference sequence). The CDR3 reads CASRAGTGSAEAFF. DNA of the CDR3: TGTGCCAGCAGAGCCGGGACAGGGAGCGCTGAAGCTTTCTTT.

This clonotype has ten or more counts. The V gene is TRBV29-1, the J gene TRBJ1-1; 7 positions match TRBD1. The CDR3 runs 13 residues. Germline values: CDR1 SQVTM, CDR2 ANQGSEA. J gave up 2 bases and V 3 bases, and 3 bases lay outside the gene matches. CDR3 in DNA: TGCAGCGTTGATGGGACAGTCAACACTGAAGCTTTCTTT. Protein sequence: CSVDGTVNTEAFF.

This clonotype was found a few times. The chain has TRBV11-2 and TRBJ2-3, with TRBD2 matching over 7 bases. J was trimmed by 4 bases and V by 1 base; bases with no gene match: 5. The CDR3 is 15 amino acids. Germline loops: CDR1 SGHAT, CDR2 FQNNGV. CDR3 in DNA: TGTGCCAGCAGCTTAGGGCTAGCGGAGGCAGATACGCAGTATTTT. It codes for CASSLGLAEADTQYF.

The rearrangement joins TRBV28 to TRBJ2-1; 13 nucleotides agree with TRBD2. After removal of 3 bases from V and 10 bases from J, the junction contained 6 bases not matched to a gene. Germline assignment: CDR1 MDHEN and CDR2 SYDVKM. This CDR3 is 15 amino acids long. This CDR3 reads CASSFGLAGVIEQFF. As DNA, the CDR3 is TGTGCCAGCAGTTTTGGACTAGCGGGAGTCATAGAGCAGTTCTTC.

This clonotype was recorded many times. The rearrangement uses TRBV29-1 and TRBJ2-5; D remains ambiguous. The germline V gene has CDR1 SQVTM and CDR2 ANQGSEA. Deletions cut 4 bases from V and 1 base from J, with 10 bases between. The CDR3 extends over 13 amino acids. The DNA of the CDR3 is TGCAGCGTTGCGGTCTATCCCCAAGAGACCCAGTACTTC. It codes for CSVAVYPQETQYF.

This chain joins TRBV4-2 and TRBJ2-1, with D perhaps given as TRBD1 or TRBD2 (6 bases each). The CDR3 totals 13 residues. The germline V gene encodes CDR1 LGHNA and CDR2 YNFKEQ. The ends were cut back, 0 bases at V and 15 bases at J, with 15 bases in the middle. The CDR3 is CASSQEGGREGFF. In nucleotides, the CDR3 is TGTGCCAGCAGCCAAGAAGGGGGGCGGGAAGGGTTCTTC.

This clonotype was observed a few times. This sequence joins TRBV5-5 and TRBJ1-2, with D perhaps matching TRBD1 (6 bases). The V gene's germline CDR1 is SGHKS and CDR2 YYEKEE (reference sequence). V lost 4 bases, J lost 8 bases, and 18 bases lay in between. The CDR3 loop spans 14 amino acids. CDR3 region: CASSSWGRQGGYTF. The CDR3 bases are TGTGCCAGCAGCAGCTGGGGGCGGCAGGGGGGCTACACCTTC.

Notes on this clonotype: Given a much more abundant clone one base away, this may be a read error. V usage is TRBV10-3 and J usage is TRBJ2-7, with D possibly TRBD2 on 6 matching bases. V was shortened by 6 bases and J by 7 bases, with 19 bases between the two germline ends. The length of the CDR3 is 14 residues. Germline V lookup: CDR1 ENHRY, CDR2 SYGVKD. CDR3 coding DNA: TGTGCCATCAGCGGGGGTCAAACCTACAATGAGCAGTACTTC. This encodes CAISGGQTYNEQYF.

The chain recombines TRBV7-6 with TRBJ2-5; 10 bases are shared with TRBD2. The CDR3 spans 17 residues. Germline V gives CDR1 SGHVS, CDR2 FNYEAQ. The J segment lost 5 bases and the V segment lost 5 bases, leaving 14 bases of the junction unmatched. The CDR3 sequence is CASSAPQPGLARETQYF. CDR3 sequence (DNA): TGTGCCAGCAGCGCGCCCCAACCGGGACTAGCGCGGGAGACCCAGTACTTC.

J is TRBJ2-1 and V is TRBV29-1, with 8 bases identical to TRBD2. The ends lost 4 bases at V and 4 bases at J; junction bases unmatched: 9. Germline V gives CDR1 SQVTM, CDR2 ANQGSEA. The CDR3 is made up of 15 amino acids. CDR3 in DNA: TGCAGCGTTGGCCGACTAGCGAACGGTTACAATGAGCAGTTCTTC. Its translation: CSVGRLANGYNEQFF.

This clonotype was seen a handful of times. V and J are TRBV12-3 or TRBV12-4 and TRBJ1-1, with D perhaps TRBD1 (5 bases). The CDR3 loop spans 13 amino acids. The germline V and J ends were trimmed by 7 bases and 4 bases, with 13 bases remaining between them. CDR3 sequence: CASTPDIFTEAFF. CDR3 sequence (DNA): TGTGCCAGCACCCCGGACATCTTCACTGAAGCTTTCTTT.

Note on this clonotype: This could be a read error, since a much larger clone is one nucleotide away. The CDR3 sequence: CSARLWTAASYGYTF. The CDR3 DNA is TGCAGTGCTAGACTTTGGACAGCCGCTAGCTATGGCTACACCTTC. The J gene is TRBJ1-2, the V gene TRBV20-1; D is perhaps TRBD1 (6 bases). Germline CDR1 and CDR2: DFQATT and SNEGSKA (reference sequence). V lost 2 bases and J lost 4, with 17 bases in between. The CDR3 length is 15 residues.

The count of this clonotype is one. The chain joins TRBV4-3 to TRBJ2-5, with D unclear. V was shortened by 0 bases and J by 4 bases, with 12 bases between the two germline ends. CDR3 size: 15 residues. From germline, CDR1 is LGHNA and CDR2 YSLEER. The DNA for the CDR3 is TGCGCCAGCAGCCAAGATTTAAGCGATGGAGAGACCCAGTACTTC. It is translated as CASSQDLSDGETQYF.

This clonotype was recorded many times. The chain links TRBV11-2 to TRBJ2-5; D remains ambiguous. V shed 2 bases and J shed 0 bases, with 7 bases lying between them. In germline, CDR1 is SGHAT, CDR2 FQNNGV. The length of the CDR3 is 14 residues. The CDR3 sequence: CASSLRMYQETQYF. CDR3 bases: TGTGCCAGCAGCTTAAGGATGTACCAAGAGACCCAGTACTTC.

This clonotype was picked up many times. V and J are TRBV28 and TRBJ1-5, with a tentative D call TRBD1 (5 bases). Trimming left V 4 bases short and J 5 bases short, with 18 bases between. The CDR3 contains 16 residues. Germline assignment: CDR1 MDHEN and CDR2 SYDVKM. The CDR3 sequence is CASSSPPDRLYQPQHF. Here the CDR3 DNA reads TGTGCCAGCAGTTCCCCCCCAGACAGACTCTATCAGCCCCAGCATTTT.

This clonotype was found many times. CDR3 nucleotides: TGTGCCAGCAGTTACGAGAGATCCTACGAGCAGTACTTC. As protein: CASSYERSYEQYF. This chain links TRBV27 with TRBJ2-7, with no clear D. This CDR3 comprises 13 residues. Looked up from germline, CDR1 is MNHEY and CDR2 is SMNVEV (reference sequence). V gave up 4 bases and J gave up 1 base, with 8 bases separating them.

This clonotype was detected only a few times. The V call is TRBV5-1, the J call TRBJ2-3, with 9 nucleotides matching TRBD2. With V trimmed by 0 bases and J by 3 bases, 5 bases remained unmatched. Germline V gene data show CDR1 as SGHRS and CDR2 as YFSETQ. This CDR3 spans 16 amino acids. CDR3 DNA sequence: TGCGCCAGCAGCTTGGCCATTAGCGGGAGAACAGATACGCAGTATTTT. Its translation: CASSLAISGRTDTQYF.

This clonotype was seen at least ten times. The chain recombines TRBV5-6 with TRBJ2-7; D not certain. V lost 0 bases, J lost 1 base, and 5 bases lay in between. Germline V CDR1 and CDR2: SGHDT, YYEEEE. There are 13 residues in the CDR3. CDR3 sequence (DNA): TGTGCCAGCAGCTTGGGCGTTTCCTACGAGCAGTACTTC. The encoded protein is CASSLGVSYEQYF.

In regard to this clonotype: A read error is possible here, since a much larger clone lies one base away. The chain joins TRBV20-1 to TRBJ2-5; 15 bases are shared with TRBD2. Germline assignment: CDR1 DFQATT and CDR2 SNEGSKA (reference sequence). The V and J ends lost 5 bases and 0 bases, in that order; junction bases with no gene match: 10. The CDR3 length is 18 residues. CDR3 coding DNA: TGCAGTGCTGAAGTCTCGGGACTAGCGGGAGGAGACCAAGAGACCCAGTACTTC. Translated, it gives CSAEVSGLAGGDQETQYF.

This clonotype was seen a handful of times. This may be a read error, as it is one base from a much larger clone. The V call is TRBV29-1, the J call TRBJ2-1, with TRBD2 matching 12 bases. This CDR3 is built from 15 residues. Germline assignment: CDR1 SQVTM and CDR2 ANQGSEA. With 7 bases clipped from V and 13 bases from J, the junction kept 17 bases outside the gene matches. CDR3 region: CSASGTSGYGETQFF. The CDR3 DNA reads as TGCAGCGCCTCCGGGACTAGCGGGTACGGGGAGACCCAGTTCTTC.

In this sample, this clonotype turned up a few times. CDR3 sequence reads: CASSFRGGSKKAFF. The CDR3 nucleotides are TGTGCCAGCAGCTTTAGAGGGGGGTCTAAGAAAGCTTTCTTT. The chain recombines TRBV28 with TRBJ1-1, with a possible D match to TRBD1 (6 bases). The CDR3 runs 14 residues. Per germline, CDR1 MDHEN and CDR2 SYDVKM. Trimming removed 6 bases at V and 9 bases at J, with 20 bases between.

This clonotype was seen more than once but under ten times. The chain recombines TRBV7-8 with TRBJ2-2, with D possibly TRBD1 on 7 matching bases. The CDR3 consists of 15 residues. Trimming pared 3 bases from V and 5 bases from J, leaving 13 bases between. CDR1 is SGHVS, CDR2 FQNEAQ, per germline. The chain's CDR3 is CASSFISGGTGELFF. In nucleotides, the CDR3 is TGTGCCAGCAGCTTCATATCAGGGGGGACCGGGGAGCTGTTTTTT.

This rearrangement joins TRBV7-3 to TRBJ2-2; the match to TRBD2 covers 9 bases. The CDR3 covers 15 residues. With V trimmed by 5 bases and J by 3 bases, 4 bases remained unmatched. Per the germline V gene, CDR1 is SGHTA and CDR2 is FQGTGA. The CDR3 bases are TGTGCCAGCAGCACCTTAGCGGGAGACACCGGGGAGCTGTTTTTT. It codes for CASSTLAGDTGELFF.

This clonotype occurred a few times. This rearrangement joins TRBV6-6 to TRBJ1-2, with D hard to call. V lost 4 bases, J lost 4 bases, and 13 bases lay in between. Germline assignment: CDR1 MNHNY and CDR2 SVGAGI (reference sequence). CDR3 length equals 14 residues. DNA of the CDR3: TGTGCCAGCAGTTTGGAAAGGGCCTCCTATGGCTACACCTTC. It is translated as CASSLERASYGYTF.

In its sample, this clonotype ranks as medium-sized. The CDR3 nucleotides are TGTGCCAGCAGCTTAGGGACTAGCGGGAGGAACGATGAGCAGTTCTTC. Translating gives CASSLGTSGRNDEQFF. The chain combines TRBV7-2 with TRBJ2-1, with 14 nucleotides matching TRBD2. Germline assignment: CDR1 SGHTA and CDR2 FQGNSA. The J segment lost 8 bases and the V segment lost 1 base, leaving 4 bases of the junction unmatched. The CDR3 sequence is 16 residues long. The full variable domain, completed using reference TRBV7-2 and TRBJ2-1, is GAGVSQSPSNKVTEKGKDVELRCDPISGHTALYWYRQSLGQGLEFLIYFQGNSAPDKSGLPSDRFSAERTGGSVSTLTIQRTQQEDSAVYLCASSLGTSGRNDEQFFGPGTRLTVL.

This clonotype was counted a few times. The V gene is TRBV6-1, the J gene TRBJ1-1, with no clear D. Germline CDR1 is MNHNS and CDR2 is SASEGT. With 7 bases removed from V and 1 base from J, the gap between germline ends came to 10 bases. There are 13 residues in the CDR3. CDR3 region: CASTLASNTEAFF. The CDR3, as DNA: TGTGCCAGCACCCTAGCATCGAACACTGAAGCTTTCTTT.